The 22 T cell receptor beta chains listed next were all sequenced from one sample in a study of preoperative IRX-2 immunotherapy in early breast cancer. The repertoire was sequenced with immunoSEQ multiplex PCR; TCRdb's copy has only in-frame clones and lacks some. The sample holds roughly 34,000 clones; roughly 90% are singletons and the top ten take 1.6%. Documented treatment: preoperative locoregional IRX-2 cytokine immunotherapy. This sample comprised tumor tissue, obtained after IRX-2 immunotherapy. The origin of the receptors is a human donor with breast cancer.

This rearrangement joins TRBV11-3 to TRBJ2-4, with 7 bases fitting TRBD2. Trimming cost V 2 bases and J 4 bases; bases outside gene matches: 2. The CDR3 has 14 residues. Germline assignment: CDR1 SGHNT and CDR2 YENEEA. CDR3 sequence reads: CASSLSGEKNIQYF. The CDR3 region has the DNA TGTGCCAGCAGCTTAAGCGGGGAAAAAAACATTCAGTACTTC. The full variable domain, in which reference TRBV11-3 and TRBJ2-4 provide the parts outside the CDR3, is EAGVVQSPRYKIIEKKQPVAFWCNPISGHNTLYWYLQNLGQGPELLIRYENEEAVDDSQLPKDRFSAERLKGVDSTLKIQPAELGDSAVYLCASSLSGEKNIQYFGAGTRLSVL.

This clone was seen a few times. This chain links TRBV19 with TRBJ2-2; the D gene is possibly TRBD2 (7 bases). Germline lookup yields CDR1 LNHDA and CDR2 SQIVND (reference sequence). Trimming pared 6 bases from V and 0 bases from J, leaving 14 bases between. CDR3 length: 16 residues. CDR3 coding DNA: TGTGCCAGTAGACTCCGGGGGGCTACGAACACCGGGGAGCTGTTTTTT. Protein product: CASRLRGATNTGELFF.

The genes are TRBV5-1 and TRBJ1-2, with 7 bases identical to TRBD1. This CDR3 is 16 amino acids long. Germline CDR1 is SGHRS and CDR2 is YFSETQ. V lost 4 bases and J lost 1; bases outside the gene matches: 10. CDR3 nucleotides: TGCGCCAGCAGCCCCGGACAGGCCTCCCTTAACTATGGCTACACCTTC. This sequence encodes CASSPGQASLNYGYTF.

This chain links TRBV7-1 with TRBJ1-3; D call uncertain. TRBV7-1 is treated as an ORF (open reading frame) with a function not yet certain. Trimming pared 5 bases from V and 1 base from J, leaving 6 bases between. The CDR3 covers 13 residues. Written as DNA, the CDR3 is TGTGCCAGCAGCACCGGGTCTGGAAACACCATATATTTT. Translation: CASSTGSGNTIYF.

The chain has TRBV11-3 and TRBJ1-1, with D possibly TRBD1 on 6 matching bases. Germline-derived CDR1 and CDR2 are SGHNT and YENEEA. The CDR3 runs 14 residues. V was cut by 4 bases and J by 1 base, with 10 bases left in between. The CDR3 sequence is CASSWQGQNTEAFF. The CDR3, as DNA: TGTGCCAGCAGCTGGCAGGGACAGAACACTGAAGCTTTCTTT.

The chain has TRBV11-3 and TRBJ2-1, with D perhaps assigned TRBD1 or TRBD2 (5 bases each). Germline V gene sequence: CDR1 SGHNT, CDR2 YENEEA. CDR3 size: 14 residues. Trimming took 1 base from V and 10 from J, leaving 14 bases between them. DNA for the CDR3: TGTGCCAGCAGCTTAGGAGGGGCGAATTTAGAGCAGTTCTTC. Amino acids: CASSLGGANLEQFF. Filled out from reference TRBV11-3 and TRBJ2-1, the complete variable domain reads EAGVVQSPRYKIIEKKQPVAFWCNPISGHNTLYWYLQNLGQGPELLIRYENEEAVDDSQLPKDRFSAERLKGVDSTLKIQPAELGDSAVYLCASSLGGANLEQFFGPGTRLTVL.

The rearrangement links TRBV14 to TRBJ1-1; 7 bases are shared with TRBD1. The length of the CDR3 is 16 residues. Germline V gene sequence: CDR1 SGHDN, CDR2 FVKESK. V was clipped by 2 bases and J by 11 bases; unmatched bases: 17. The DNA of the CDR3 is TGTGCCAGCAGCCAAACGACCGGGACAGTCGGAAATCAGGCTTTCTTT. It translates to CASSQTTGTVGNQAFF.

The chain has TRBV5-1 and TRBJ2-1, with 7 bases that match TRBD1. This CDR3 spans 15 amino acids. The V gene's germline CDR1 is SGHRS and CDR2 YFSETQ. The V and J ends lost 2 bases and 2 bases, in that order; junction bases with no gene match: 4. CDR3 coding DNA: TGCGCCAGCAGCTTAACCGGGACAGCCTACAATGAGCAGTTCTTC. This translates into CASSLTGTAYNEQFF.

This clone was observed once. CDR3 sequence: CASSSGLANYGYTF. Here the CDR3 DNA reads TGTGCCAGCAGTTCGGGGCTGGCTAACTATGGCTACACCTTC. V is TRBV6-8 and J is TRBJ1-2; possible D gene TRBD1, 5 bases. CDR3 size: 14 residues. Trimming took off 4 bases at V and 0 bases at J, with 9 bases between the two ends. Germline CDR1 and CDR2: MNHGY and SAAAGT.

The chain links TRBV6-8 to TRBJ1-2; D may be TRBD1 (5 bases). Deletions cut 0 bases from V and 2 bases from J, with 10 bases between. The CDR3 is made up of 15 amino acids. The V gene's germline CDR1 is MNHGY and CDR2 SAAAGT. The CDR3 sequence is CASSYSRGTNYGYTF. The DNA for the CDR3 is TGTGCCAGCAGTTACTCGAGGGGAACGAACTATGGCTACACCTTC.

J is TRBJ2-5 and V is TRBV28; D perhaps matches TRBD1 (6 bases). Trimming shortened V by 6 bases and J by 7 bases, and 18 bases separated the two germline ends. Germline assignment: CDR1 MDHEN and CDR2 SYDVKM. The CDR3 is made up of 14 amino acids. CDR3 protein: CASRLPDRPGTQYF. As DNA, the CDR3 is TGTGCCAGCAGACTCCCGGACAGACCGGGGACCCAGTACTTC.

CDR3 sequence reads: CASSRGQGATQYF. Written as DNA, the CDR3 is TGTGCCAGCAGTCGGGGACAGGGTGCGACCCAGTACTTC. The chain couples TRBV6-8 to TRBJ2-5; 9 nucleotides agree with TRBD1. The CDR3 has 13 amino acids. Looked up from germline, CDR1 is MNHGY and CDR2 is SAAAGT. With V trimmed by 5 bases and J by 7 bases, 5 bases remained unmatched.

About this clone itself: One junction end disagrees with the germline gene, perhaps due to a read error. V gene TRBV7-7 combines with J gene TRBJ1-2; 8 bases agree with TRBD1. Germline V CDR1 and CDR2: SSHAT, FNYEAQ (reference sequence). This CDR3 region has 14 residues. CDR3 DNA sequence: TGTGCCAACAGGCCAGGGGGCTATAACAATGGCTACACCTTC. It is translated as CANRPGGYNNGYTF.

This chain links TRBV7-2 with TRBJ1-4; D perhaps matches TRBD1 (5 bases). CDR1 and CDR2 from the germline V gene are SGHTA and FQGNSA. This CDR3 contains 13 residues. The V end lost 4 bases, the J end lost 6 bases, and 9 bases lay between the germline ends. The CDR3 nucleotides read TGTGCCAGCAGCTGGGGGATAGATGAAAAACTGTTTTTT. Translating it yields CASSWGIDEKLFF.

This clone was seen once. The chain combines TRBV6-8 with TRBJ1-5; no clear D. The CDR3 consists of 16 residues. Germline V gives CDR1 MNHGY, CDR2 SAAAGT. Trimming removed 5 bases from V and 0 bases from J, with 14 bases in between. CDR3 nucleotides: TGTGCCAGCAGTCCCCTCACGGGGTTTAGCAATCAGCCCCAGCATTTT. Its protein product is CASSPLTGFSNQPQHF.

The rearrangement uses TRBV15 and TRBJ1-2, with a tentative D call TRBD1 (5 bases). The V end lost 0 bases, the J end lost 3 bases, and 14 bases lay between the germline ends. The length of the CDR3 is 16 residues. The germline V gene has CDR1 LNHNV and CDR2 YYDKDF (reference sequence). CDR3 DNA: TGTGCCACCAGCAGAGACCAGGGAAGCATATACTATGGCTACACCTTC. Encoded protein: CATSRDQGSIYYGYTF.

This chain joins TRBV11-3 and TRBJ2-1, with D perhaps matching TRBD1 or TRBD2 (5 bases each). Trimming pared 5 bases from V and 5 bases from J, leaving 28 bases between. The CDR3 spans 19 residues. Germline V gene sequence: CDR1 SGHNT, CDR2 YENEEA. The CDR3 sequence: CASSGPGTHERPSHNEQFF. For the CDR3, the DNA is TGTGCCAGCAGCGGCCCCGGGACCCATGAAAGGCCATCCCACAATGAGCAGTTCTTC.

This clone has only one observation. The chain combines TRBV14 with TRBJ1-2; D not resolved. The V gene lost 2 bases and the J gene lost 6 bases, with 22 bases spanning the gap. The CDR3 length is 17 residues. CDR1 is SGHDN and CDR2 is FVKESK in the germline V gene. The CDR3 sequence: CASSQFLGQSLNDGYTF. DNA of the CDR3: TGTGCCAGCAGCCAATTCCTCGGGCAGTCTCTAAACGATGGCTACACCTTC.

The chain is built from TRBV11-3 and TRBJ1-2; D unclear. The CDR3 has 16 amino acids. V lost 4 bases, J lost 8 bases, and 23 bases lay in between. CDR1 SGHNT and CDR2 YENEEA come from the germline V gene. The CDR3 is CASSSPALQTTEGYTF. The CDR3, as DNA: TGTGCCAGCAGCTCCCCCGCCCTACAGACGACGGAGGGCTACACCTTC.

The CDR3 reads CASSPATGPPYEQYF. CDR3 nucleotide sequence: TGTGCCAGTAGCCCAGCGACGGGTCCCCCCTACGAGCAGTACTTC. The chain is built from TRBV19 and TRBJ2-7; D is ambiguous. V was cut by 6 bases and J by 2 bases, with 17 bases left in between. The length of the CDR3 is 15 residues. The germline V gene has CDR1 LNHDA and CDR2 SQIVND (reference sequence).

The chain employs TRBV30 and TRBJ2-4; D is unresolved. The germline V gene has CDR1 GTSNPN and CDR2 SVGIG (reference sequence). V lost 5 bases and J lost 0, with 5 bases in between. The CDR3 runs to 12 residues. CDR3 in amino acids: CAWCGAKNIQYF. The CDR3, as DNA: TGTGCCTGGTGTGGAGCCAAAAACATTCAGTACTTC.

V and J are TRBV19 and TRBJ1-5; perhaps TRBD1 as D (5 bases). Trimming cost V 5 bases and J 4 bases, with 12 bases left between them. CDR3 length: 14 amino acids. CDR1 LNHDA and CDR2 SQIVND come from the germline V gene (reference sequence). The CDR3 is CASSLRGANQPQHF. CDR3 DNA sequence: TGTGCCAGTAGTTTAAGGGGCGCTAATCAGCCCCAGCATTTT.